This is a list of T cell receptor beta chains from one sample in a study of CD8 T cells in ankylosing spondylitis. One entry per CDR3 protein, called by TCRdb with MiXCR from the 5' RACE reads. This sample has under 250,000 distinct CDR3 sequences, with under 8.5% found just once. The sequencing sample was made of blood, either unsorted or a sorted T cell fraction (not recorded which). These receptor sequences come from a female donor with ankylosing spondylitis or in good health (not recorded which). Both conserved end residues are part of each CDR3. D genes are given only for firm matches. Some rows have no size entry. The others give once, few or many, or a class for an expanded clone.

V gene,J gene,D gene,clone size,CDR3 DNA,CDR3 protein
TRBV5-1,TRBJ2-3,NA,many,TGCGCCAGCAGCCTCCCAACAGGGACGGATACGCAGTATTTT,CASSLPTGTDTQYF
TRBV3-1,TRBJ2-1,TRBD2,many,TGTGCCAGCAGCCTGGGACTAGCGCAAAACAATGAGCAGTTCTTC,CASSLGLAQNNEQFF
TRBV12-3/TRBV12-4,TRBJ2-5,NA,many,TGTGCCAGCAGCTTTTCCAGGTCCCAAGAGACCCAGTACTTC,CASSFSRSQETQYF
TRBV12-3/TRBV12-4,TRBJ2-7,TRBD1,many,TGTGCCAGCAGGCCGGGACAGTCCTACGAGCAGTACTTC,CASRPGQSYEQYF
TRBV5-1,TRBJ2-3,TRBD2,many,TGCGCCAGCAGGACTAGCGGGAGCACAGATACGCAGTATTTT,CASRTSGSTDTQYF
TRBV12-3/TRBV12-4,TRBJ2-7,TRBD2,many,TGTGCCAGCAGCCCAATCGGCGGGGGATACGAGCAGTACTTC,CASSPIGGGYEQYF
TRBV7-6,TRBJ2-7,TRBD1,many,TGTGCCAGCAGCTCGGGACAGGGAGTCCCCAGCTCCTACGAGCAGTACTTC,CASSSGQGVPSSYEQYF
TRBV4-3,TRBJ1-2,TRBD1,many,TGCGCCAGCAGCCAATTTGACAGGGTCTATGGCTACACCTTC,CASSQFDRVYGYTF
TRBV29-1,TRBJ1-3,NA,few,TGCAGCGTTGAAGATTGGGGTGGAAACACCATATATTTT,CSVEDWGGNTIYF
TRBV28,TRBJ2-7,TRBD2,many,TGTGCCAGCAGTTTTGGGGGGGTAAGGGCCTACGAGCAGTACTTC,CASSFGGVRAYEQYF
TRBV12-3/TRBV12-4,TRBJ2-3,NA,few,TGTGCCAGCAGTTTATGGGGCGAGACAGATACGCAGTATTTT,CASSLWGETDTQYF
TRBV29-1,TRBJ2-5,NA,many,TGCAGCGTGACCTCGCTAAGGGAGACCCAGTACTTC,CSVTSLRETQYF
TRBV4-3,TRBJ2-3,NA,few,TGCGCCAGCAGCCAAGAGCACCGATCTGGGGGATTCACAGATACGCAGTATTTT,CASSQEHRSGGFTDTQYF
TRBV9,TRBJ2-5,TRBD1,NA,TGTGCCAGCAGTCGCTCGGACAGGCCGGGGGAGACCCAGTACTTC,CASSRSDRPGETQYF
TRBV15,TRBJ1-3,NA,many,TGTGCCACCAGCAGAGAAGGGCCAACCGCGAACACCATATATTTT,CATSREGPTANTIYF
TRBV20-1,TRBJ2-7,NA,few,TGCAGTGCTAGAGAGTGGGCCACTGCTCCGCCAGGGACCTCCTACGAGCAGTACTTC,CSAREWATAPPGTSYEQYF
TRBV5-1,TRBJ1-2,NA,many,TGCGCCAGCAGCTTGAATACAGATGGCTACACCTTC,CASSLNTDGYTF
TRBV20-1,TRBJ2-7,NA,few,TGCAGTGCTAGTTCGGCGTTGAGCTCCTACGAGCAGTACTTC,CSASSALSSYEQYF
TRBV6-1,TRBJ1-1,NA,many,TGTGCCAGCAGACGGAGGGGGATGAACACTGAAGCTTTCTTT,CASRRRGMNTEAFF
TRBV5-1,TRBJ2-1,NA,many,TGCGCCAGCAGCGGGGGGAGACTAGTCACTGAGCAGTTCTTC,CASSGGRLVTEQFF
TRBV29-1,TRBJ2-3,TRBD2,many,TGCAGCGTTAGGGGACTAGCCTCAGATACGCAGTATTTT,CSVRGLASDTQYF
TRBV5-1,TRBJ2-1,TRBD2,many,TGCGCCAGCAGCCCACTCGGGGAACTAGCGGGCAATGAGCAGTTCTTC,CASSPLGELAGNEQFF
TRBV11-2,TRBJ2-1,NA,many,TGTGCCAGCAGCTTAAGGGGGAACAATGAGCAGTTCTTC,CASSLRGNNEQFF
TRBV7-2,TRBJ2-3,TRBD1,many,TGTGCCAGCAGCTTACAGCACAGGGGATGGGATACGCAGTATTTT,CASSLQHRGWDTQYF
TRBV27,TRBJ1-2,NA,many,TGTGCCAGCAGTTTATCAAGGACAGCCCAATCTGGCTACACCTTC,CASSLSRTAQSGYTF
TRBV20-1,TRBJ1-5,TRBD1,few,TGCAGTGCTAGACCGGGACAGGGGGCGAGGCAGCCCCAGCATTTT,CSARPGQGARQPQHF
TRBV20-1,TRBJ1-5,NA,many,TGCAGTGCTAGAAAGGGTCGGGAACAGCCCCAGCATTTT,CSARKGREQPQHF
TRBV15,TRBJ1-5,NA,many,TGTGCCACCAGCAGGGGGTTTAGCAATCAGCCCCAGCATTTT,CATSRGFSNQPQHF
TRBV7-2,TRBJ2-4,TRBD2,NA,TGTGCCAGCAGTCGGGGGGGGTTGGCCAAAAACATTCAGTACTTC,CASSRGGLAKNIQYF
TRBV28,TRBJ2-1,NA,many,TGTGCCAGCAGTTTAATCAGCGGACTCTACAATGAGCAGTTCTTC,CASSLISGLYNEQFF
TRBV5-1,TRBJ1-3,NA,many,TGCGCCAGCAGCTTGGGTCCATCTGGAAACACCATATATTTT,CASSLGPSGNTIYF
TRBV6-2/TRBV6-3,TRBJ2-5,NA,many,TGTGCCAGCAGTTCCGAAGAGTACGAGGGGACCCAGTACTTC,CASSSEEYEGTQYF
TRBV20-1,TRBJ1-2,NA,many,TGCAGTGCTGATCCCTCAAGAAACTATGGCTACACCTTC,CSADPSRNYGYTF
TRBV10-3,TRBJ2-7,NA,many,TGTGCCATCAGCGCAGACTCCTACGAGCAGTACTTC,CAISADSYEQYF
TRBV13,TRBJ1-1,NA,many,TGTGCCAGCAGCTTAGGTTGGTCCTTGGACACTGAAGCTTTCTTT,CASSLGWSLDTEAFF
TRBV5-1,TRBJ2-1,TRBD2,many,TGCGCCAGCAGACGAAGCGGGAGCTCCTACAATGAGCAGTTCTTC,CASRRSGSSYNEQFF
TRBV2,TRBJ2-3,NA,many,TGTGCCAGCAGTGGGGGACCCCGCGGGAATACGCAGTATTTT,CASSGGPRGNTQYF
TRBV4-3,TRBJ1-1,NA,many,TGCGCCAGCAGCCAAGATACGCGCCGCGCTGAAGCTTTCTTT,CASSQDTRRAEAFF
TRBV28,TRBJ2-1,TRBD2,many,TGTGCCAGCAGCCACGGCCTCCCACTAGCGGGAAGGCAGTTCTTC,CASSHGLPLAGRQFF
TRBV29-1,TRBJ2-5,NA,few,TGCAGCGCCGGGTTGGAGACCCAGTACTTC,CSAGLETQYF
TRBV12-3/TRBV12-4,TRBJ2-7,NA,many,TGTGCCAGCAGTTCCCTCGGGAGCTCCTACGAGCAGTACTTC,CASSSLGSSYEQYF
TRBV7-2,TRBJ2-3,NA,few,TGTGCCAGCAGCTTAGGCGGGGTGACCACAGATACGCAGTATTTT,CASSLGGVTTDTQYF
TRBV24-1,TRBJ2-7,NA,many,TGTGCCACCGACTACGAGCAGTACTTC,CATDYEQYF
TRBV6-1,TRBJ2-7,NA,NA,TGTGCCAGCAGCCACCGACAGAGATCCTACGAGCAGTACTTC,CASSHRQRSYEQYF
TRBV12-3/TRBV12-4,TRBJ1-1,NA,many,TGTGCCAGCAGTTTGTCGGCAGAAAACACTGAAGCTTTCTTT,CASSLSAENTEAFF
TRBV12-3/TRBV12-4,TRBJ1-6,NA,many,TGTGCCAGCAGTCTCCAATATTCACCCCTCCACTTT,CASSLQYSPLHF
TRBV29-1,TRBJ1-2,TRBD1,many,TGCAGCGTTGAAGCCCAGGGGGCTGGCTATGGCTACACCTTC,CSVEAQGAGYGYTF
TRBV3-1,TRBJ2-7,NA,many,TGTGCCAGCAGCCAGGGCGGGAAGAAGGAGCAGTACTTC,CASSQGGKKEQYF
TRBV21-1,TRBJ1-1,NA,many,TGTGCCAGCAGCAAAGTTGGAGGGGACAGGGGAGTTCCTTTGAACACTGAAGCTTTCTTT,CASSKVGGDRGVPLNTEAFF
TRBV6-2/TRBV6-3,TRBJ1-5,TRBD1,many,TGTGCCAGCAGCCTCCGGACAGGGGGCAATCAGCCCCAGCATTTT,CASSLRTGGNQPQHF
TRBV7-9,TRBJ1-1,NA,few,TGTGCCAGCAGCGTCTCCGGCCCCCTGAGGGACACTGAAGCTTTCTTT,CASSVSGPLRDTEAFF
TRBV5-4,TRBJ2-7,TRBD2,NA,TGTGCCAGCAGCTTGGAAGTCGGGAGGGCGTACGAGCAGTACTTC,CASSLEVGRAYEQYF
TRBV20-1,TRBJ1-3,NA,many,TGCAGTGCTAGTGGGGCGGCTGGAAACACCATATATTTT,CSASGAAGNTIYF